The text below deals with one TCR beta chain. What it binds is unknown. The data derive from a study of T cell repertoires in ileal Crohn's disease. Study overall: The M6 sample came from neoterminal ileum during colonoscopy after surgery.

Time point defined: neoterminal ileum biopsy at postoperative endoscopy, about 6 months after surgery. TCRdb keeps only in-frame clones here, not all; method: immunoSEQ multiplex PCR. This sample has about 13,000 clones, with roughly 80% found just once. General study findings and limits: Clonality above 26.8% at surgery always came with endoscopic recurrence.

The CDR3 consists of 13 residues. From germline, CDR1 is MRHNA and CDR2 SNTAGT. V lost 4 bases to trimming and J lost 5 bases, with 11 bases between them. The sequence was obtained from an adult with Crohn's disease. The chain uses TRBV6-4 and TRBJ2-5, with D possibly TRBD2 on 6 matching bases. Sequenced input: ileal tissue. The CDR3 coding sequence is TGTGCCAGCAGTGCGGAGGGAGGTGAGACCCAGTACTTC. Protein: CASSAEGGETQYF.